The clone carrying this T cell receptor (beta chain) appeared many times. Its specificity is unknown. It was RNA transcripts that yielded the amplified TCR beta CDR3 regions. When the TCR CDR3 underwent first-round RT-PCR, the HTBI primer set was used. TCRdb used MiXCR to reprocess the multiplex PCR reads, holding one entry per CDR3 protein. The top ten hold around 27% of the sample, which has 470,000 or so distinct CDR3 sequences, under 25% seen once. This sample was included in a study of T cells in Graves' hyperthyroidism and ophthalmopathy. From germline, CDR1 is PRHDT and CDR2 FYEKMQ (reference sequence). The CDR3 is made up of 15 amino acids. The V end was cut by 3 bases, the J end by 5 bases, with 16 bases between. Overall study findings and caveats: The model forecast ophthalmopathy, anticipating it by a median around 6.5 months before onset.

This TCR was recovered from a man younger than 35 with Graves' hyperthyroidism. Sequencing was performed on blood. This chain links TRBV13 with TRBJ2-5, with D possibly matching TRBD1 (6 bases). The chain's CDR3 is CASSFRTALGETQYF. Here the CDR3 DNA reads TGTGCCAGCAGCTTCAGGACAGCGTTGGGCGAGACCCAGTACTTC.